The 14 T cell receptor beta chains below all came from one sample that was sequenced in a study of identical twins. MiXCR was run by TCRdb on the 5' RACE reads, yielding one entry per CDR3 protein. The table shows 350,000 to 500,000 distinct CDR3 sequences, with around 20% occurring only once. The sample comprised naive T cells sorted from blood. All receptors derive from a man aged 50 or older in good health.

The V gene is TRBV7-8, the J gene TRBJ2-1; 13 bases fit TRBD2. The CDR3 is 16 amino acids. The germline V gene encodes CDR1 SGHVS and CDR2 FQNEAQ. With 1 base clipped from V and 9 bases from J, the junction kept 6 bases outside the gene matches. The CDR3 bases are TGTGCCAGCAGCTTAGACTCACTAGCGGGAGGGCTTGAGCAGTTCTTC. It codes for CASSLDSLAGGLEQFF.

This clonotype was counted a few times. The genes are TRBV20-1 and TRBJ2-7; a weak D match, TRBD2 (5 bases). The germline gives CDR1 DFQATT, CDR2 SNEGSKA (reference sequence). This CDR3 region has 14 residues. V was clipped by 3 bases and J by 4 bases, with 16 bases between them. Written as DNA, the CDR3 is TGCAGTGCTAGTGCAGTGGGAGAAGGATACGAGCAGTACTTC. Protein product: CSASAVGEGYEQYF.

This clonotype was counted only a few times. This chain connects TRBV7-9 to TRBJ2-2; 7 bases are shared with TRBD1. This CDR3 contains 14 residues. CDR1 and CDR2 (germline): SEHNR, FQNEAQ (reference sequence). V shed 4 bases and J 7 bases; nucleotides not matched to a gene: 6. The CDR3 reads CASSSDRESGELFF. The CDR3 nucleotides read TGTGCCAGCAGCTCAGACAGGGAGAGCGGGGAGCTGTTTTTT.

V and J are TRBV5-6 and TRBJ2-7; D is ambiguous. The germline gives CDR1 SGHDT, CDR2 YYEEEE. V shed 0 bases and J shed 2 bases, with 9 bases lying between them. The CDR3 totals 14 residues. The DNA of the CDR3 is TGTGCCAGCAGCTTGGGGACCGCCGCCTACGAGCAGTACTTC. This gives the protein CASSLGTAAYEQYF. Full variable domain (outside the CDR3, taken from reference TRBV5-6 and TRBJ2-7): DAGVTQSPTHLIKTRGQQVTLRCSPKSGHDTVSWYQQALGQGPQFIFQYYEEEERQRGNFPDRFSGHQFPNYSSELNVNALLLGDSALYLCASSLGTAAYEQYFGPGTRLTVT.

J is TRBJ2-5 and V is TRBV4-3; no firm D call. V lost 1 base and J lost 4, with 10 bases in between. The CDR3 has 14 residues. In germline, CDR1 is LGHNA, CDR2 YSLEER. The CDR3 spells CASSQVTAGETQYF. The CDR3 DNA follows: TGCGCCAGCAGCCAAGTTACAGCTGGAGAGACCCAGTACTTC.

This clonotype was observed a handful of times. CDR3 in DNA: TGCAGTGCTAGCCGAAACACAGGGGGCAATCAGCCCCAGCATTTT. It specifies CSASRNTGGNQPQHF. The chain carries TRBV20-1 and TRBJ1-5; 7 nucleotides line up with TRBD1. Germline values: CDR1 DFQATT, CDR2 SNEGSKA (reference sequence). The CDR3 covers 15 residues. V dropped 3 bases and J dropped 2; count of bases not matched to a gene: 7.

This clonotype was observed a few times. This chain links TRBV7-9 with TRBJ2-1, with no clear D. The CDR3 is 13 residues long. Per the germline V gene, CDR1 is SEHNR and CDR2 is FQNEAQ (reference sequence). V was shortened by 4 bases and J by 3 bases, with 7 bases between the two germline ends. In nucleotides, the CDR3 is TGTGCCAGCAGCTGGCGCAGCTACAATGAGCAGTTCTTC. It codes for CASSWRSYNEQFF. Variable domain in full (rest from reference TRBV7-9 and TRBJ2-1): DTGVSQNPRHKITKRGQNVTFRCDPISEHNRLYWYRQTLGQGPEFLTYFQNEAQLEKSRLLSDRFSAERPKGSFSTLEIQRTEQGDSAMYLCASSWRSYNEQFFGPGTRLTVL.

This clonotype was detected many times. The chain's CDR3 is CASNPIGGNQPQHF. CDR3 in DNA: TGTGCCAGCAACCCCATAGGAGGCAATCAGCCCCAGCATTTT. V usage is TRBV6-1 and J usage is TRBJ1-5; D gene unclear. Germline CDR1 reads MNHNS; CDR2 reads SASEGT. V dropped 7 bases and J dropped 2 bases, with 12 bases sitting between them. The CDR3 extends over 14 amino acids.

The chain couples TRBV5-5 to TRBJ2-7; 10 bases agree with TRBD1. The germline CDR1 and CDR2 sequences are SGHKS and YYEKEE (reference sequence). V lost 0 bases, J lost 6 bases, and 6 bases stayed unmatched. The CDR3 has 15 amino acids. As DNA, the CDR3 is TGTGCCAGCAGCTTGGAACCGACAGGGGGCATCGAGCAGTACTTC. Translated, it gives CASSLEPTGGIEQYF.

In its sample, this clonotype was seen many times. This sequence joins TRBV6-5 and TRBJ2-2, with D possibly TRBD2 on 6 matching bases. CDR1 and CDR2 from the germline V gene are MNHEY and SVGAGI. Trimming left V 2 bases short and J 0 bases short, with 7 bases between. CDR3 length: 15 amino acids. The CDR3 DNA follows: TGTGCCAGCAGTTACGGGGGGACGAACACCGGGGAGCTGTTTTTT. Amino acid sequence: CASSYGGTNTGELFF.

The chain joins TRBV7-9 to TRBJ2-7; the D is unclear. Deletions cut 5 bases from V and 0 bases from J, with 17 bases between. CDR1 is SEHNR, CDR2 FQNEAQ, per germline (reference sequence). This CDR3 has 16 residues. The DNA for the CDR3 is TGTGCCAGCAGCCTTACCCAGGTACTTAGCTCCTACGAGCAGTACTTC. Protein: CASSLTQVLSSYEQYF.

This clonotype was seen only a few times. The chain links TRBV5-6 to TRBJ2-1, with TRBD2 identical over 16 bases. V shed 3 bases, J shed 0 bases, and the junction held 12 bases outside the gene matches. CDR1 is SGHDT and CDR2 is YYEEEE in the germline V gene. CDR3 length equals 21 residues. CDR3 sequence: CASSYTTGTSGRVSSYNEQFF. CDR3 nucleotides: TGTGCCAGCAGCTACACAACCGGGACTAGCGGGAGGGTGAGCTCCTACAATGAGCAGTTCTTC.

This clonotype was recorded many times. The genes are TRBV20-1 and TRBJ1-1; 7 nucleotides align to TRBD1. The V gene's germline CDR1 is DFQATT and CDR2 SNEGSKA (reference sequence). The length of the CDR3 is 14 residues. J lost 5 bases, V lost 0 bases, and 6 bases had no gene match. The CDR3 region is CSARDPGGSTEAFF. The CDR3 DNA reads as TGCAGTGCTAGAGATCCAGGGGGAAGTACTGAAGCTTTCTTT.

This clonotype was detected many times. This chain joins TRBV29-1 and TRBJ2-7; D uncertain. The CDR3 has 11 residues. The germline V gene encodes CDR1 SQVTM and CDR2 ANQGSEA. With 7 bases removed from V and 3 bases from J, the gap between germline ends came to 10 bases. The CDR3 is CSGEMNYEQYF. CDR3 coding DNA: TGCAGCGGTGAGATGAACTACGAGCAGTACTTC.